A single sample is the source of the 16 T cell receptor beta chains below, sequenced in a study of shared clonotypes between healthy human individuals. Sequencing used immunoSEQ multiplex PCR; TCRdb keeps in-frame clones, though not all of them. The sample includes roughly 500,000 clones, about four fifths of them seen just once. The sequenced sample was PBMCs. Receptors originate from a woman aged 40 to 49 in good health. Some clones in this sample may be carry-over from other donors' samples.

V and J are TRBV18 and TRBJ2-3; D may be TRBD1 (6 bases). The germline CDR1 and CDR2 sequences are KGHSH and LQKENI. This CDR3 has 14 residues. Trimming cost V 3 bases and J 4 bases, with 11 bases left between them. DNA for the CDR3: TGTGCCAGCTCACCGACACCAGGGGCAGATACGCAGTATTTT. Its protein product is CASSPTPGADTQYF.

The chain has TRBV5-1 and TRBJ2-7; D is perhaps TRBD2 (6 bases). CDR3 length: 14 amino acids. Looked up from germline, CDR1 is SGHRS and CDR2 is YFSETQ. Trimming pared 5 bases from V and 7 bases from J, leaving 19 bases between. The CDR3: CASSLPGLSREQYF. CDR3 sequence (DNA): TGCGCCAGCAGTTTGCCGGGACTTTCGCGGGAGCAGTACTTC.

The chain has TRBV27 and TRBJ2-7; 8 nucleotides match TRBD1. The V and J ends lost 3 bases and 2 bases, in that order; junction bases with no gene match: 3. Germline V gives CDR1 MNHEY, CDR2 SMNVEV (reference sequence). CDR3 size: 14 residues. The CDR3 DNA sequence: TGTGCCAGCAGTTTTAGGGACAGGCCCTACGAGCAGTACTTC. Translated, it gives CASSFRDRPYEQYF.

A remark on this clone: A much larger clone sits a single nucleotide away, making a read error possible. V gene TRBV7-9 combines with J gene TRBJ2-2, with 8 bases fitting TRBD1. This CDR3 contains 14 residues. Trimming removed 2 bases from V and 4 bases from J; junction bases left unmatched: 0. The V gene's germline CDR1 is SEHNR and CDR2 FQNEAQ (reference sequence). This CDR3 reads CASSLTGGTGELFF. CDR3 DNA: TGTGCCAGCAGCTTAACAGGGGGCACCGGGGAGCTGTTTTTT.

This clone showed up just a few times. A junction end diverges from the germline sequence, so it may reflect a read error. The CDR3 sequence: CASNSGTSGRGIF. CDR3 in DNA: TGTGCCAGCAACTCAGGGACTAGCGGGAGGGGGATTTTC. The gene calls are TRBV5-6 and TRBJ2-7; TRBD2 aligns across 16 bases. The CDR3 has 13 residues. Germline CDR1 and CDR2: SGHDT and YYEEEE.

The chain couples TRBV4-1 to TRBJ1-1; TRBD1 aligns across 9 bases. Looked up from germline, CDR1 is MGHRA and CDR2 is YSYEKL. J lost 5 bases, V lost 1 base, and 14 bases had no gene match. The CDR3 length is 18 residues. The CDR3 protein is CASSQGTGGPGGETEAFF. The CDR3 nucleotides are TGCGCCAGCAGCCAAGGAACAGGGGGCCCCGGGGGGGAGACTGAAGCTTTCTTT.

In nucleotides, the CDR3 is TGTGCCAGCTCACCTAAGGGAGCCTGGGACACTGAAGCTTTCTTT. Residues: CASSPKGAWDTEAFF. The rearrangement links TRBV18 to TRBJ1-1; D is uncertain. The CDR3 covers 15 residues. Germline V gene lookup returns CDR1 KGHSH and CDR2 LQKENI. V gave up 3 bases and J gave up 3 bases, with 14 bases separating them. Full variable domain (missing parts from reference TRBV18 and TRBJ1-1): NAGVMQNPRHLVRRRGQEARLRCSPMKGHSHVYWYRQLPEEGLKFMVYLQKENIIDESGMPKERFSAEFPKEGPSILRIQQVVRGDSAAYFCASSPKGAWDTEAFFGQGTRLTVV.

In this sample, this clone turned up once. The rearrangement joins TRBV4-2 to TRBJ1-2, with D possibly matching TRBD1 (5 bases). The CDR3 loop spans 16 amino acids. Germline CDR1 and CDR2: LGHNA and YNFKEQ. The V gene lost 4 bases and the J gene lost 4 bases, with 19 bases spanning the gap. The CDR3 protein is CASSPKGDGRIYGYTF. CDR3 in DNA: TGTGCCAGCAGCCCAAAAGGGGACGGACGGATCTATGGCTACACCTTC.

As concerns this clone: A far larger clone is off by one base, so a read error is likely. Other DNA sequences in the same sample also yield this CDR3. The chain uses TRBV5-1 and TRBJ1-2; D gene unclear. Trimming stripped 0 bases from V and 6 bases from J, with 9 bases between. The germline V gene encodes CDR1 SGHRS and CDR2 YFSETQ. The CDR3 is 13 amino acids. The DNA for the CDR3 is TGCGCCAGCAGCTTGGCGTCGGAAGATGGCTACACCTTC. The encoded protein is CASSLASEDGYTF.

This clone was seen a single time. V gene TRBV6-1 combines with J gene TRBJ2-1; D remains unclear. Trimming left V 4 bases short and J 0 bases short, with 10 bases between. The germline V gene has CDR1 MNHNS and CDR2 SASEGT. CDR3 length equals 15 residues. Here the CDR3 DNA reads TGTGCCAGCAGTGTGGACCATCGCTCCTACAATGAGCAGTTCTTC. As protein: CASSVDHRSYNEQFF.

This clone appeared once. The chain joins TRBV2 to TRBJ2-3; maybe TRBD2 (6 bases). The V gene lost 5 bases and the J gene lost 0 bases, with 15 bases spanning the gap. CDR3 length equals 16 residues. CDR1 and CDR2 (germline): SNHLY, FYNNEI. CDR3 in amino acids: CASSLRLAKSTDTQYF. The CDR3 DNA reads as TGTGCCAGCAGTTTACGGCTAGCGAAAAGCACAGATACGCAGTATTTT.

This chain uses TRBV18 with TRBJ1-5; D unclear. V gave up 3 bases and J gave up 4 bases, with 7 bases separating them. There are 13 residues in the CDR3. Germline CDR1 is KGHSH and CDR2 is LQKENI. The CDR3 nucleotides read TGTGCCAGCTCACCCTCGTTAAATCAGCCCCAGCATTTT. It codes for CASSPSLNQPQHF. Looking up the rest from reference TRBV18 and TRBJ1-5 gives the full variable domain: NAGVMQNPRHLVRRRGQEARLRCSPMKGHSHVYWYRQLPEEGLKFMVYLQKENIIDESGMPKERFSAEFPKEGPSILRIQQVVRGDSAAYFCASSPSLNQPQHFGDGTRLSIL.

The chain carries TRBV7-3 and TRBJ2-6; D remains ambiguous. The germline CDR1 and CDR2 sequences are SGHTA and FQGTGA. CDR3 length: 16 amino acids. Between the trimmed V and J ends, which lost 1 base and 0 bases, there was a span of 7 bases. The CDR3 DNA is TGTGCCAGCAGCTTAAGTCCCAACTCTGGGGCCAACGTCCTGACTTTC. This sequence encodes CASSLSPNSGANVLTF.

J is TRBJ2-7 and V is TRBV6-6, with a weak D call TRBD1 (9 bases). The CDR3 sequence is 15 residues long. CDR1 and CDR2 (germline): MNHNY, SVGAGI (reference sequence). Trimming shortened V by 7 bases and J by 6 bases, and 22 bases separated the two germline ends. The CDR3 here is CASTGGDRANGEQYF. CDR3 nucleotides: TGTGCCAGCACCGGGGGGGACAGGGCGAATGGCGAGCAGTACTTC.

Written as DNA, the CDR3 is TGTGCCAGCAACCCTCCAAGCGAGTCACGGACCCAGTACTTC. Protein product: CASNPPSESRTQYF. This chain uses TRBV7-9 with TRBJ2-5; D is unclear. V lost 7 bases and J lost 7, with 19 bases in between. The CDR3 has 14 amino acids. CDR1 is SEHNR and CDR2 is FQNEAQ in the germline V gene (reference sequence).

Here the CDR3 reads CASSQFNSVETQYF. Here the CDR3 DNA reads TGCGCCAGCAGCCAATTTAACTCGGTGGAGACCCAGTACTTC. This rearrangement joins TRBV4-1 to TRBJ2-5; D gene ambiguous. V was clipped by 2 bases and J by 5 bases, with 12 bases between them. The CDR3 contains 14 residues. CDR1 MGHRA and CDR2 YSYEKL come from the germline V gene.